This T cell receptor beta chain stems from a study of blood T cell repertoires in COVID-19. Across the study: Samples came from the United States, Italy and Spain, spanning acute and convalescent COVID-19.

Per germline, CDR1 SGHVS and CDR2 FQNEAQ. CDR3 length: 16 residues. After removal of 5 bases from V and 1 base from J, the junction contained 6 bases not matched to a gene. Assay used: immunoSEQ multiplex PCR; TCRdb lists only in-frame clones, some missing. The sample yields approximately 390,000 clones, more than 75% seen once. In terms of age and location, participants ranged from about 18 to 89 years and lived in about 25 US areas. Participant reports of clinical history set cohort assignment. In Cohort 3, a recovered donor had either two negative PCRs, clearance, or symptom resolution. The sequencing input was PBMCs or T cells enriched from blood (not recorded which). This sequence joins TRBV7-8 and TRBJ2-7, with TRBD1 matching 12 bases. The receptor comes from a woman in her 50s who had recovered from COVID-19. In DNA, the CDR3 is TGTGCCAGCAGCGCCCGGGACAGGGGGCAGTCCTACGAGCAGTACTTC. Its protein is CASSARDRGQSYEQYF. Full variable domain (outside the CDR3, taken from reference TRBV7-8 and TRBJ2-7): GAGVSQSPRYKVAKRGQDVALRCDPISGHVSLFWYQQALGQGPEFLTYFQNEAQLDKSGLPSDRFFAERPEGSVSTLKIQRTQQEDSAVYLCASSARDRGQSYEQYFGPGTRLTVT.